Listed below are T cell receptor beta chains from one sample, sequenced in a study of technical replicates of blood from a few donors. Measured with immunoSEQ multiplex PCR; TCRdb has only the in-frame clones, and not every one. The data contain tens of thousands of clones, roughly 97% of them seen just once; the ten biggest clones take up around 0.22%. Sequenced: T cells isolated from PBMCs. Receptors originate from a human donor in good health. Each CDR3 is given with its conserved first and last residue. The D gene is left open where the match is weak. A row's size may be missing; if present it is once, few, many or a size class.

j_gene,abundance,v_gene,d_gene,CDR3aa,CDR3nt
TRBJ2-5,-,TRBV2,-,CASGTGVLETQYF,TGTGCCAGCGGGACGGGGGTCCTAGAGACCCAGTACTTC
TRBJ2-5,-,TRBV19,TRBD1,CASSKTGNQETQYF,TGTGCCAGTAGTAAGACAGGGAACCAAGAGACCCAGTACTTC
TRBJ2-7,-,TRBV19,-,CASSTMEQTEQYF,TGTGCCAGTAGTACCATGGAGCAGACCGAGCAGTACTTC
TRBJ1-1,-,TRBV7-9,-,CASSWEGNTEAFF,TGTGCCAGCAGCTGGGAGGGGAACACTGAAGCTTTCTTT
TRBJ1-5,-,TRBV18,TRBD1,CASSPTGTNQPQHF,TGTGCCAGCTCACCGACAGGGACTAATCAGCCCCAGCATTTT
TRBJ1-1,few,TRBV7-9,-,CASLRGGNTEAFF,TGTGCCAGTTTACGGGGAGGGAACACTGAAGCTTTCTTT
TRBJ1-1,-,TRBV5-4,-,CASFGGLGNTEAFF,TGTGCCAGCTTCGGGGGGCTTGGGAACACTGAAGCTTTCTTT
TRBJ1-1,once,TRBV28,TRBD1,CASSLRQGAEAFF,TGTGCCAGCAGTTTAAGGCAGGGGGCTGAAGCTTTCTTT
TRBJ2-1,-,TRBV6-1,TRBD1,CASSEGQGWDEQFF,TGTGCCAGCAGTGAGGGACAGGGGTGGGATGAGCAGTTCTTC
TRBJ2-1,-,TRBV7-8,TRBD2,CASSFDPGLAGSDEQFF,TGTGCCAGCAGCTTCGATCCGGGACTAGCGGGGTCGGATGAGCAGTTCTTC
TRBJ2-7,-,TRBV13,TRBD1,CASRSNRGEQYF,TGTGCCAGCAGATCGAACAGGGGCGAGCAGTACTTC
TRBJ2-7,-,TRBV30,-,CAWAQGGSYEQYF,TGTGCCTGGGCTCAAGGGGGATCCTACGAGCAGTACTTC
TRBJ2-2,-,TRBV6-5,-,CASSYPDTGELFF,TGTGCCAGCAGTTACCCAGACACCGGGGAGCTGTTTTTT
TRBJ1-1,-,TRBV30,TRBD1,CAYNRGPNTEAFF,TGTGCCTATAACAGGGGGCCGAACACTGAAGCTTTCTTT
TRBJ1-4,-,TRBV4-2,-,CASSLYESNEKLFF,TGTGCCAGCAGCCTTTACGAGAGTAATGAAAAACTGTTTTTT
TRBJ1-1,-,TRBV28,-,CASSLRQNTEAFF,TGTGCCAGCAGTTTACGACAGAACACTGAAGCTTTCTTT
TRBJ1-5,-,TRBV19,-,CASSIESGTPYQPQHF,TGTGCCAGTAGTATAGAGTCCGGGACACCTTATCAGCCCCAGCATTTT
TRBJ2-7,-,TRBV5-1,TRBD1,CASSPGRTGDLDEQYF,TGCGCCAGCAGCCCGGGGCGTACAGGGGATTTGGACGAGCAGTACTTC
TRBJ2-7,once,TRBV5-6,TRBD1,CASSSPLGTAEFDEQYF,TGTGCCAGCAGCTCCCCGCTGGGGACAGCAGAATTCGACGAGCAGTACTTC
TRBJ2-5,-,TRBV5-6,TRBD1,CASSPDRGGETQYF,TGTGCCAGCAGCCCAGACAGGGGGGGAGAGACCCAGTACTTC
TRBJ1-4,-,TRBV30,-,CAHAGNNEKLFF,TGTGCCCACGCAGGGAATAATGAAAAACTGTTTTTT
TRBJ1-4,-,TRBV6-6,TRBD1,CASSRTGVATNEKLFF,TGTGCCAGCAGTCGGACAGGAGTTGCAACTAATGAAAAACTGTTTTTT
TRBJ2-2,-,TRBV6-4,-,CASSDQWNTGELFF,TGTGCCAGCAGTGACCAGTGGAACACCGGGGAGCTGTTTTTT
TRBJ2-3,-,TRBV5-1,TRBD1,CASLDQPDRAGDTQYF,TGCGCCAGCCTCGACCAACCCGACAGGGCGGGAGATACGCAGTATTTT
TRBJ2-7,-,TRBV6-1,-,CASSEEWGFYEQYF,TGTGCCAGCAGTGAGGAATGGGGCTTTTACGAGCAGTACTTC
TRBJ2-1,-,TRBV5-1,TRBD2,CASSLGRKIAGETLSYNEQFF,TGCGCCAGCAGCTTGGGTAGAAAAATAGCGGGAGAAACCCTCTCCTACAATGAGCAGTTCTTC
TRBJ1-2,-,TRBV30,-,CAWRRTVYGYTF,TGTGCCTGGAGGAGAACAGTCTATGGCTACACCTTC
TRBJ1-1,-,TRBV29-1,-,CSVAPGLNTEAFF,TGCAGCGTTGCTCCCGGGTTGAACACTGAAGCTTTCTTT
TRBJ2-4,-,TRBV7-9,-,CASRGALGIQYF,TGTGCCAGCCGGGGGGCGCTTGGCATTCAGTACTTC
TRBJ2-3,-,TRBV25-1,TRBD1,CASSEWGQGHTQYF,TGTGCCAGCAGTGAATGGGGACAGGGCCATACGCAGTATTTT
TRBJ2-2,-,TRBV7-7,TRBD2,CASSSGLAGGNTGELFF,TGTGCCAGCAGCTCCGGACTAGCGGGAGGGAACACCGGGGAGCTGTTTTTT
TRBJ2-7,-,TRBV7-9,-,CASNRDHEQYF,TGTGCCAGTAACAGGGACCACGAGCAGTACTTC
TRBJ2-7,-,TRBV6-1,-,CASSESEQYF,TGTGCCAGCAGCGAGTCCGAGCAGTACTTC
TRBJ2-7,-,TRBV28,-,CASSLGSYEQYF,TGTGCCAGCAGTCTCGGGTCCTACGAGCAGTACTTC